Presented here are 16 T cell receptor beta chains from one specimen sequenced in a study of human T cells and chemical hapten exposure. TCRdb processed the RACE reads anew with MiXCR; each CDR3 protein has one entry. The sample shows 180,000 or so distinct CDR3 sequences, nearly 30% of them seen only once. Time point described: pre-sensitization, week 0. As for treatment: therapeutic diphenylcyclopropenone sensitization with weekly scalp DPC. Specimen: whole blood, collected in connection with sensitization to the hapten diphenylcyclopropenone (DPC). These receptors all stem from a woman aged 30 to 39 with alopecia areata. Some clones in this sample may be carry-over from other donors' samples.

The chain carries TRBV15 and TRBJ2-5; D is perhaps TRBD1 (5 bases). Germline CDR1 reads LNHNV; CDR2 reads YYDKDF (reference sequence). Deletions cut 0 bases from V and 7 bases from J, with 12 bases between. This CDR3 is 14 amino acids long. The CDR3 DNA reads TGTGCCACCAGCAGAGATAACGGACATGGGACCCAGTACTTC. It encodes CATSRDNGHGTQYF.

The chain joins TRBV28 to TRBJ2-2; 10 bases line up with TRBD2. This CDR3 is built from 17 residues. Trimming at V came to 1 base and at J to 2 bases, leaving 4 bases not matched to a gene. Germline V lookup: CDR1 MDHEN, CDR2 SYDVKM. CDR3 DNA sequence: TGTGCCAGCAGTTTATCTCTAGCGGGGGACAACACCGGGGAGCTGTTTTTT. This gives the protein CASSLSLAGDNTGELFF.

This clonotype was found many times. The V gene is TRBV11-1, the J gene TRBJ2-3; the D gene could be TRBD1 or TRBD2 (5 bases each). CDR1 and CDR2 (germline): SGHAT, FQDESV (reference sequence). The CDR3 has 16 residues. With 5 bases removed from V and 0 bases from J, the gap between germline ends came to 15 bases. The CDR3 sequence: CASSPRLGPSTDTQYF. CDR3 bases: TGTGCCAGCAGCCCCCGGTTGGGACCTAGCACAGATACGCAGTATTTT.

This clonotype was detected only a few times. The rearrangement joins TRBV10-3 to TRBJ2-5, with 14 bases lining up with TRBD2. In germline, CDR1 is ENHRY, CDR2 SYGVKD. V was clipped by 6 bases and J by 2 bases; unmatched bases: 2. This CDR3 has 15 residues. DNA for the CDR3: TGTGCCATCAGGGGACTAGCGGGGGATCAAGAGACCCAGTACTTC. Translating it yields CAIRGLAGDQETQYF.

This chain links TRBV5-1 with TRBJ2-3, with a tentative D call TRBD1 (6 bases). Germline CDR1 SGHRS, CDR2 YFSETQ. Trimming cost V 7 bases and J 0 bases, with 18 bases left between them. The CDR3 has 16 residues. The CDR3, as DNA: TGCGCCAGCCACACAGGGAACCAGTATAGCACAGATACGCAGTATTTT. Protein: CASHTGNQYSTDTQYF.

The J gene is TRBJ2-1, the V gene TRBV28; 10 bases align to TRBD1. The CDR3 covers 16 residues. The ends lost 4 bases at V and 10 bases at J; junction bases unmatched: 13. Germline V CDR1 and CDR2: MDHEN, SYDVKM. Written as DNA, the CDR3 is TGTGCCAGCAGTTCCACCCTCCGGGACAGGGGCGGGGAGCAGTTCTTC. Translated, it gives CASSSTLRDRGGEQFF.

V gene TRBV4-1 combines with J gene TRBJ2-1; D uncertain. The V and J ends lost 0 bases and 0 bases respectively, with 9 bases between them. The CDR3 is 16 residues long. In germline, CDR1 is MGHRA, CDR2 YSYEKL. The CDR3 sequence: CASSQEHPSSYNEQFF. The CDR3 nucleotides read TGCGCCAGCAGCCAAGAACATCCCTCCTCCTACAATGAGCAGTTCTTC.

This clonotype was found a few times. The chain links TRBV7-3 to TRBJ2-5, with D unclear. V lost 0 bases, J lost 3 bases, and 8 bases lay in between. CDR1 and CDR2 from the germline V gene are SGHTA and FQGTGA. This CDR3 spans 14 amino acids. CDR3 residues: CASSLTSREETQYF. Here the CDR3 DNA reads TGTGCCAGCAGCTTAACTAGCCGAGAAGAGACCCAGTACTTC.

This sequence joins TRBV7-2 and TRBJ1-4; D remains unclear. Germline assignment: CDR1 SGHTA and CDR2 FQGNSA. Trimming took off 7 bases at V and 4 bases at J, with 10 bases between the two ends. The CDR3 spans 13 residues. Here the CDR3 DNA reads TGTGCCAGCATGAGGGCAGTTAATGAAAAACTGTTTTTT. It codes for CASMRAVNEKLFF. Using reference TRBV7-2 and TRBJ1-4 for the parts outside the CDR3, the full variable domain is GAGVSQSPSNKVTEKGKDVELRCDPISGHTALYWYRQSLGQGLEFLIYFQGNSAPDKSGLPSDRFSAERTGGSVSTLTIQRTQQEDSAVYLCASMRAVNEKLFFGSGTQLSVL.

The genes are TRBV27 and TRBJ2-1; D is undetermined. CDR1 and CDR2 from the germline V gene are MNHEY and SMNVEV (reference sequence). V lost 2 bases to trimming and J lost 8 bases, with 22 bases between them. The CDR3 is 17 residues long. The CDR3 sequence is CASSLRVPATTSYEQFF. DNA of the CDR3: TGTGCCAGCAGTTTAAGGGTACCGGCGACAACCAGTTATGAGCAGTTCTTC.

This clonotype occurred a few times. This chain connects TRBV5-1 to TRBJ1-6; D possibly corresponds to TRBD1 (5 bases). The CDR3 consists of 14 residues. V lost 0 bases, J lost 6 bases, and 7 bases lay in between. CDR1 is SGHRS, CDR2 YFSETQ, per germline. CDR3 DNA: TGCGCCAGCAGCTTGGAAGGGGTTAATTCACCCCTCCACTTT. Its protein product is CASSLEGVNSPLHF.

This sequence joins TRBV5-1 and TRBJ2-5, with TRBD2 as a possible D gene (6 bases). Trimming shortened V by 4 bases and J by 1 base, and 8 bases separated the two germline ends. This CDR3 is built from 13 residues. Per the germline V gene, CDR1 is SGHRS and CDR2 is YFSETQ. The CDR3 loop reads CASSSGRQETQYF. The CDR3 DNA is TGCGCCAGCAGCAGCGGGCGCCAAGAGACCCAGTACTTC.

This clonotype has only a few counts. The rearrangement uses TRBV7-2 and TRBJ1-4; a possible D gene is TRBD1 (6 bases). The CDR3 is 15 residues long. V was shortened by 5 bases and J by 8 bases, with 18 bases between the two germline ends. From germline, CDR1 is SGHTA and CDR2 FQGNSA. Here the CDR3 DNA reads TGTGCCAGCAGCCGTAGCACCTTTGGGGGCGAAAAACTGTTTTTT. This encodes CASSRSTFGGEKLFF.

The chain couples TRBV10-3 to TRBJ1-2; tentatively, D is TRBD1 (6 bases). This CDR3 is built from 12 residues. Germline V gene sequence: CDR1 ENHRY, CDR2 SYGVKD. V shed 5 bases and J shed 6 bases, with 10 bases lying between them. DNA for the CDR3: TGTGCCATCAGTACAGGGAGGCATGGCTACACCTTC. It encodes CAISTGRHGYTF.

V usage is TRBV28 and J usage is TRBJ2-4, with D unresolved. Germline CDR1 MDHEN, CDR2 SYDVKM. This CDR3 region has 15 residues. V gave up 4 bases and J gave up 0 bases, with 10 bases separating them. CDR3 in amino acids: CASSYRGPAKNIQYF. In nucleotides, the CDR3 is TGTGCCAGCAGTTACCGAGGACCAGCCAAAAACATTCAGTACTTC.

The rearrangement uses TRBV7-2 and TRBJ2-7, with unresolved D. Between the trimmed V and J ends, which lost 1 base and 2 bases, there was a span of 9 bases. The CDR3 loop spans 14 amino acids. Germline-derived CDR1 and CDR2 are SGHTA and FQGNSA. Written as DNA, the CDR3 is TGTGCCAGCAGCTTAGGCCGTGAACCCTACGAGCAGTACTTC. Its protein is CASSLGREPYEQYF.